This passage covers 24 T cell receptor beta chains from one sample sequenced in a study of STAT5B mutations in CD4+ large granular lymphocyte leukemia. Produced via immunoSEQ multiplex PCR; TCRdb's table is partial and in-frame only. The table records more than 9,500 clones, about 80% of them present only once. Material: PBMCs. These receptor sequences come from a man between 60 and 75 years old with CD4+ T-cell large granular lymphocyte leukemia.

This clone was counted once. V usage is TRBV7-3 and J usage is TRBJ1-5; no clear D. This CDR3 contains 13 residues. The V and J ends lost 4 bases and 2 bases respectively, with 6 bases between them. CDR1 is SGHTA, CDR2 FQGTGA, per germline. The CDR3 loop is CASSYGRNQPQHF. CDR3 DNA sequence: TGTGCCAGCAGCTATGGTCGCAATCAGCCCCAGCATTTT.

This clone has a single count. The V call is TRBV4-2, the J call TRBJ2-5; 7 bases map to TRBD2. The CDR3 extends over 15 amino acids. Germline loops: CDR1 LGHNA, CDR2 YNFKEQ. V was pared by 0 bases and J by 1 base, with 2 bases of the junction left unmatched. For the CDR3, the DNA is TGTGCCAGCAGCCAAGATAGGACTAGCCAAGAGACCCAGTACTTC. Residues: CASSQDRTSQETQYF.

This clone was found a few times. J is TRBJ1-1 and V is TRBV2; TRBD1 agrees at 7 bases. The CDR3 spans 16 residues. V shed 7 bases, J shed 4 bases, and the junction held 15 bases outside the gene matches. The germline gives CDR1 SNHLY, CDR2 FYNNEI. CDR3 amino acids: CASTQRGQEVGTEAFF. The CDR3 DNA follows: TGTGCCAGCACCCAGAGGGGGCAGGAGGTCGGCACTGAAGCTTTCTTT.

This clone was detected only a few times. The chain couples TRBV19 to TRBJ1-2, with 7 nucleotides matching TRBD1. The CDR3 length is 14 residues. The J segment lost 4 bases and the V segment lost 5 bases, leaving 7 bases of the junction unmatched. Germline-derived CDR1 and CDR2 are LNHDA and SQIVND (reference sequence). Here the CDR3 reads CASSHGQEPYGYTF. CDR3 DNA sequence: TGTGCCAGTAGTCACGGACAGGAACCCTATGGCTACACCTTC.

The chain recombines TRBV4-1 with TRBJ1-5; 7 nucleotides align to TRBD1. The J segment lost 4 bases and the V segment lost 0 bases, leaving 9 bases of the junction unmatched. The CDR3 is 17 amino acids. Germline CDR1 and CDR2: MGHRA and YSYEKL. Written as DNA, the CDR3 is TGCGCCAGCAGCCAAGAGGGGACAGTGCCGCTAAATCAGCCCCAGCATTTT. Amino acid sequence: CASSQEGTVPLNQPQHF.

The gene calls are TRBV20-1 and TRBJ2-5, with D possibly matching TRBD2 (6 bases). CDR1 DFQATT and CDR2 SNEGSKA come from the germline V gene (reference sequence). Trimming left V 5 bases short and J 4 bases short, with 8 bases between. CDR3 size: 11 residues. Here the CDR3 DNA reads TGCAGTGCTCGGAGGGGAGAGACCCAGTACTTC. Translation: CSARRGETQYF.

The rearrangement joins TRBV5-1 to TRBJ2-1, with 10 bases lining up with TRBD2. The CDR3 spans 15 residues. J was trimmed by 6 bases and V by 0 bases; bases with no gene match: 3. The germline CDR1 and CDR2 sequences are SGHRS and YFSETQ. The CDR3 nucleotides read TGCGCCAGCAGCTTGGCTAGCGGGGGTATCAATGAGCAGTTCTTC. Residues: CASSLASGGINEQFF.

The rearrangement joins TRBV19 to TRBJ2-7; D not certain. Trimming removed 5 bases from V and 5 bases from J, with 16 bases in between. This CDR3 is 14 amino acids long. The germline gives CDR1 LNHDA, CDR2 SQIVND (reference sequence). This CDR3 reads CASSVTRTADEQYF. The CDR3 region has the DNA TGTGCCAGTAGTGTGACACGCACCGCTGACGAGCAGTACTTC.

The CDR3 region has the DNA TGTGCCAGCAGCTCGCAGGGGGCCTCCTACAATGAGCAGTTCTTC. It is translated as CASSSQGASYNEQFF. This sequence joins TRBV5-4 and TRBJ2-1; 8 bases are shared with TRBD1. With 3 bases clipped from V and 0 bases from J, the junction kept 2 bases outside the gene matches. Per germline, CDR1 SGHNT and CDR2 YYREEE (reference sequence). The length of the CDR3 is 15 residues.

The chain carries TRBV5-6 and TRBJ1-1; D is undetermined. Deletions cut 0 bases from V and 3 bases from J, with 12 bases between. CDR3 length equals 15 residues. Germline assignment: CDR1 SGHDT and CDR2 YYEEEE. CDR3 region: CASSLVGPRDTEAFF. As DNA, the CDR3 is TGTGCCAGCAGCTTGGTGGGCCCGCGGGACACTGAAGCTTTCTTT.

The chain couples TRBV11-2 to TRBJ1-1; no clear D gene. Trimming removed 2 bases at V and 1 base at J, with 5 bases between. There are 13 residues in the CDR3. CDR1 and CDR2 from the germline V gene are SGHAT and FQNNGV. CDR3 region: CASSLLANTEAFF. The CDR3 nucleotides read TGTGCCAGCAGCTTATTGGCGAACACTGAAGCTTTCTTT.

This chain joins TRBV7-2 and TRBJ2-7, with a possible D match to TRBD2 (5 bases). Trimming stripped 3 bases from V and 0 bases from J, with 12 bases between. The germline V gene has CDR1 SGHTA and CDR2 FQGNSA. This CDR3 has 15 amino acids. CDR3 residues: CASSLGGSYSYEQYF. CDR3 DNA sequence: TGTGCCAGCAGCTTGGGTGGGAGCTACTCCTACGAGCAGTACTTC.

The rearrangement links TRBV29-1 to TRBJ2-3, with D possibly matching TRBD2 (6 bases). Per germline, CDR1 SQVTM and CDR2 ANQGSEA. V lost 5 bases, J lost 1 base, and 16 bases lay in between. The CDR3 is 15 residues long. CDR3 protein: CSVSFSSDGTDTQYF. The CDR3 DNA reads as TGCAGCGTTTCGTTTTCTAGCGACGGCACAGATACGCAGTATTTT.

The chain is built from TRBV7-9 and TRBJ2-7, with TRBD1 matching over 8 bases. V shed 1 base, J shed 5 bases, and the junction held 7 bases outside the gene matches. CDR1 and CDR2 (germline): SEHNR, FQNEAQ (reference sequence). The CDR3 contains 15 residues. CDR3 nucleotides: TGTGCCAGCAGCTTAGTTTGGGACAGGCCCAACGAGCAGTACTTC. It translates to CASSLVWDRPNEQYF.

This clone has more than one count but fewer than ten. V is TRBV13 and J is TRBJ1-1, with unresolved D. The CDR3 is 12 amino acids. Germline V gene sequence: CDR1 PRHDT, CDR2 FYEKMQ (reference sequence). Trimming took off 2 bases at V and 8 bases at J, with 9 bases between the two ends. CDR3: CASSLLVGEAFF. CDR3 nucleotides: TGTGCCAGCAGCTTACTAGTAGGGGAAGCTTTCTTT.

CDR3 bases: TGTGCCAGCAGCGTAGGGACTAGCCAAGAGACCCAGTACTTC. This codes for CASSVGTSQETQYF. The chain uses TRBV9 and TRBJ2-5, with 7 bases that match TRBD2. The CDR3 extends over 14 amino acids. The germline CDR1 and CDR2 sequences are SGDLS and YYNGEE. The J segment lost 1 base and the V segment lost 0 bases, leaving 0 bases of the junction unmatched.

This clone came up once. V gene TRBV5-4 combines with J gene TRBJ2-1, with D perhaps TRBD1 (6 bases). Germline CDR1 reads SGHNT; CDR2 reads YYREEE (reference sequence). Deletions cut 2 bases from V and 0 bases from J, with 12 bases between. The CDR3 totals 16 residues. Here the CDR3 DNA reads TGTGCCAGCAGCTTAGCAGGGGCTAGCTCCTACAATGAGCAGTTCTTC. The encoded protein is CASSLAGASSYNEQFF.

The V call is TRBV7-2, the J call TRBJ2-7, with 8 bases matching TRBD1. Germline lookup yields CDR1 SGHTA and CDR2 FQGNSA. The CDR3 spans 15 residues. V was pared by 4 bases and J by 2 bases, with 7 bases of the junction left unmatched. CDR3 in DNA: TGTGCCAGCAGCTCCCGACAGGGGAGAGCCTACGAGCAGTACTTC. It codes for CASSSRQGRAYEQYF.

The rearrangement uses TRBV11-3 and TRBJ2-1; no reliable D call. This CDR3 comprises 13 residues. Germline-derived CDR1 and CDR2 are SGHNT and YENEEA. The ends were cut back, 4 bases at V and 6 bases at J, with 10 bases in the middle. DNA of the CDR3: TGTGCCAGCAGCTCGAGACACCTCAATGAGCAGTTCTTC. This sequence encodes CASSSRHLNEQFF.

The chain links TRBV28 to TRBJ1-2, with D perhaps matching TRBD1 (6 bases). This CDR3 is 17 amino acids long. CDR1 and CDR2 (germline): MDHEN, SYDVKM. Trimming stripped 2 bases from V and 7 bases from J, with 23 bases between. In DNA form, the CDR3 reads TGTGCCAGCAGTTTAGCAGGGAGGGGGGATCGGCTTGGTGGCTACACCTTC. This gives the protein CASSLAGRGDRLGGYTF.

The chain has TRBV4-1 and TRBJ1-2; D may be TRBD1 (5 bases). Per germline, CDR1 MGHRA and CDR2 YSYEKL. V gave up 3 bases and J gave up 2 bases, with 16 bases separating them. The CDR3 is 16 residues long. In DNA form, the CDR3 reads TGCGCCAGCAGCCAGGGCCCCTCGACAGACAACTATGGCTACACCTTC. It codes for CASSQGPSTDNYGYTF.

The chain employs TRBV7-9 and TRBJ2-1; D remains unclear. The V end was cut by 3 bases, the J end by 5 bases, with 5 bases between. The germline V gene has CDR1 SEHNR and CDR2 FQNEAQ (reference sequence). The CDR3 runs 12 residues. CDR3 bases: TGTGCCAGCAGCTTTGGAGACAATGAGCAGTTCTTC. It translates to CASSFGDNEQFF.

V gene TRBV12-5 combines with J gene TRBJ2-5; D unresolved. Between the trimmed V and J ends, which lost 3 bases and 7 bases, there was a span of 6 bases. Germline V gene data show CDR1 as LGHNT and CDR2 as FRNRAP. This CDR3 has 11 residues. The CDR3 is CASGFSGTQYF. Here the CDR3 DNA reads TGTGCTAGTGGTTTTTCGGGGACCCAGTACTTC.

J is TRBJ2-2 and V is TRBV7-2; D remains unclear. The V gene lost 3 bases and the J gene lost 6 bases, with 11 bases spanning the gap. The germline CDR1 and CDR2 sequences are SGHTA and FQGNSA. The CDR3 sequence is 14 residues long. The DNA of the CDR3 is TGTGCCAGCAGCTTCAAACGGGCTCCCGGGGAGCTGTTTTTT. Protein product: CASSFKRAPGELFF.